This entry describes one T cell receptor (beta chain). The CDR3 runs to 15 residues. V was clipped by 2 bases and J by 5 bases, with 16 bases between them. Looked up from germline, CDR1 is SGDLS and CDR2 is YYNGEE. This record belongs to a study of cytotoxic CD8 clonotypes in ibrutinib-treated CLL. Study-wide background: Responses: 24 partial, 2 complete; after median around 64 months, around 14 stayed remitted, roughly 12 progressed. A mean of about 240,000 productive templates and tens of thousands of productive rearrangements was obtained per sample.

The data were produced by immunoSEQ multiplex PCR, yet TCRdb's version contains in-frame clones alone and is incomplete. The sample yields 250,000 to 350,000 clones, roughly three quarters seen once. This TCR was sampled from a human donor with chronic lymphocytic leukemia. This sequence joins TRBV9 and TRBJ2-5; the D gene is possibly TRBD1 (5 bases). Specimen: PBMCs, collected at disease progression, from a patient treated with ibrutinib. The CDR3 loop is CASSVKSQGIETQYF. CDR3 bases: TGTGCCAGCAGCGTCAAATCTCAGGGTATTGAGACCCAGTACTTC.